The 21 T cell receptor beta chains in this list originate from one sample, sequenced in a study of blood T cell repertoires in COVID-19. Assay used: immunoSEQ multiplex PCR; TCRdb lists only in-frame clones, some missing. Counted here are 490,000 or so clones, roughly nine tenths occurring once; the ten biggest clones make up 6.5% to 9.5%. Sequencing was performed on PBMCs or T cells enriched from blood (not recorded which). These receptor sequences come from an older woman who had recovered from COVID-19.

This clone was seen a handful of times. Germline and junction disagree at one end, which may indicate a read error. The chain combines TRBV7-9 with TRBJ1-1, with D unclear. Germline V CDR1 and CDR2: SEHNR, FQNEAQ (reference sequence). CDR3 length equals 15 residues. The CDR3 is CASSWAGDGNAEAFF. CDR3 bases: TGTGCCAGCAGCTGGGCGGGAGATGGGAACGCTGAAGCTTTCTTT.

The chain links TRBV5-1 to TRBJ1-1; D is unclear. Germline loops: CDR1 SGHRS, CDR2 YFSETQ. The CDR3 loop spans 13 amino acids. V was cut by 4 bases and J by 4 bases, with 11 bases left in between. The CDR3 bases are TGCGCCAGCAGCCACGGTTTTACCACTGAAGCTTTCTTT. Residues: CASSHGFTTEAFF.

The sample holds a few counts of this clone. This sequence joins TRBV7-9 and TRBJ1-5; D remains ambiguous. Trimming left V 7 bases short and J 9 bases short, with 13 bases between. The CDR3 contains 12 residues. The V gene's germline CDR1 is SEHNR and CDR2 FQNEAQ (reference sequence). The CDR3 DNA reads as TGTGCCAGCACCCCGGGTACGGCGCCCCAGCATTTT. Residues: CASTPGTAPQHF.

This clone was seen only once. The V call is TRBV29-1, the J call TRBJ1-3; 7 bases map to TRBD1. The V segment lost 8 bases and the J segment 0 bases; nucleotides outside the gene matches: 10. The CDR3 extends over 15 amino acids. Germline CDR1 reads SQVTM; CDR2 reads ANQGSEA. CDR3: CSLGGQSISGNTIYF. CDR3 bases: TGCAGCTTGGGGGGACAGAGTATCTCTGGAAACACCATATATTTT.

This chain joins TRBV7-2 and TRBJ2-1, with a tentative D call TRBD1 (5 bases). This CDR3 is built from 16 residues. Trimming left V 0 bases short and J 4 bases short, with 13 bases between. Germline loops: CDR1 SGHTA, CDR2 FQGNSA. The CDR3 DNA is TGTGCCAGCAGCTTAGCTGGGGCAGGGCTATACAATGAGCAGTTCTTC. Its protein is CASSLAGAGLYNEQFF.

The rearrangement joins TRBV6-5 to TRBJ2-5; D is perhaps TRBD1 (6 bases). The CDR3 is made up of 15 amino acids. V lost 4 bases and J 2 bases, leaving 14 bases between the germline ends. The germline gives CDR1 MNHEY, CDR2 SVGAGI. CDR3 nucleotide sequence: TGTGCCAGCAGTTCCCATCCGGACAGTCAAGAGACCCAGTACTTC. Its protein is CASSSHPDSQETQYF.

V usage is TRBV5-1 and J usage is TRBJ2-3, with 9 bases identical to TRBD1. Unmatched junction bases numbered 4, after V lost 4 bases and J lost 1 base. From germline, CDR1 is SGHRS and CDR2 YFSETQ. The CDR3 contains 15 residues. Here the CDR3 reads CASSQRTGGTDTQYF. The CDR3 nucleotides read TGCGCCAGCAGCCAACGGACAGGGGGCACAGATACGCAGTATTTT.

This chain links TRBV6-5 with TRBJ2-1; 11 nucleotides match TRBD2. This CDR3 comprises 15 residues. Germline V lookup: CDR1 MNHEY, CDR2 SVGAGI. V was clipped by 6 bases and J by 3 bases; unmatched bases: 4. This CDR3 reads CASRGGTSGYNEQFF. CDR3 nucleotides: TGTGCCAGCAGGGGCGGGACTAGCGGCTACAATGAGCAGTTCTTC.

This chain links TRBV27 with TRBJ1-2, with a possible D match to TRBD1 (5 bases). This CDR3 comprises 13 residues. Germline V gives CDR1 MNHEY, CDR2 SMNVEV (reference sequence). V was pared by 5 bases and J by 4 bases, with 11 bases between. CDR3 sequence (DNA): TGTGCCAGCAGTCCCCACAGGATCTATGGCTACACCTTC. It is translated as CASSPHRIYGYTF.

This clone occurred a few times. Other DNA sequences from this sample encode an identical CDR3 as well. The rearrangement links TRBV28 to TRBJ1-6; D is possibly TRBD1 (5 bases). Trimming took off 5 bases at V and 7 bases at J, with 15 bases between the two ends. Germline V lookup: CDR1 MDHEN, CDR2 SYDVKM. The CDR3 spans 15 residues. The CDR3 bases are TGTGCCAGCAGTCCCCAGGGCGCGGGGAATTCACCCCTCCACTTT. Residues: CASSPQGAGNSPLHF. The full variable domain, in which reference TRBV28 and TRBJ1-6 provide the parts outside the CDR3, is DVKVTQSSRYLVKRTGEKVFLECVQDMDHENMFWYRQDPGLGLRLIYFSYDVKMKEKGDIPEGYSVSREKKERFSLILESASTNQTSMYLCASSPQGAGNSPLHFGNGTRLTVT.

The chain links TRBV9 to TRBJ2-2, with D possibly being TRBD2 (6 bases). V lost 5 bases and J lost 1, with 15 bases in between. The CDR3 sequence is 16 residues long. The V gene's germline CDR1 is SGDLS and CDR2 YYNGEE. The CDR3 is CASSRETTGNTGELFF. The CDR3 DNA is TGTGCCAGCAGTCGGGAGACGACGGGGAACACCGGGGAGCTGTTTTTT.

V and J are TRBV18 and TRBJ2-1, with 11 positions matching TRBD1. V gave up 7 bases and J gave up 2 bases; unmatched junction bases: 4. CDR3 length: 15 residues. CDR1 KGHSH and CDR2 LQKENI come from the germline V gene. CDR3 in amino acids: CASLKGQGAYNEQFF. In DNA form, the CDR3 reads TGTGCCAGCTTGAAGGGACAGGGGGCCTACAATGAGCAGTTCTTC.

This chain uses TRBV6-5 with TRBJ2-5, with D tentatively TRBD2 (5 bases). The V and J ends lost 8 bases and 2 bases respectively, with 9 bases between them. The CDR3 extends over 12 amino acids. Germline CDR1 reads MNHEY; CDR2 reads SVGAGI. Here the CDR3 reads CASGAVQETQYF. CDR3 coding DNA: TGTGCCAGCGGAGCGGTACAAGAGACCCAGTACTTC.

J is TRBJ2-7 and V is TRBV7-9; 9 positions agree with TRBD1. Per germline, CDR1 SEHNR and CDR2 FQNEAQ (reference sequence). J was trimmed by 4 bases and V by 2 bases; bases with no gene match: 6. The CDR3 extends over 15 amino acids. The CDR3 sequence: CASSLNDRGTYEQYF. The CDR3 bases are TGTGCCAGCAGCTTAAATGACAGGGGGACGTACGAGCAGTACTTC.

The chain carries TRBV24-1 and TRBJ2-3, with 8 bases matching TRBD1. The junction had 8 bases not matched to a gene; V was cut back by 6 bases and J by 7 bases. The germline gives CDR1 KGHDR, CDR2 SFDVKD. The CDR3 extends over 14 amino acids. The DNA of the CDR3 is TGTGCCACCAGTAGGCAGGGGGCGCAAAATACGCAGTATTTT. It codes for CATSRQGAQNTQYF.

The rearrangement links TRBV9 to TRBJ1-2, with TRBD1 identical over 9 bases. Trimming removed 1 base from V and 11 bases from J; junction bases left unmatched: 12. CDR3 size: 15 residues. Germline CDR1 SGDLS, CDR2 YYNGEE. CDR3 sequence: CASSVWGTGPVGYTF. The CDR3 DNA sequence: TGTGCCAGCAGCGTATGGGGGACAGGGCCCGTAGGGTACACCTTC.

This clone has more than one count but fewer than ten. The chain links TRBV2 to TRBJ2-1; D is ambiguous. V was shortened by 7 bases and J by 5 bases, with 9 bases between the two germline ends. CDR3 length equals 12 residues. Germline V gives CDR1 SNHLY, CDR2 FYNNEI. Written as DNA, the CDR3 is TGTGCCAGCATGGGCACTCACAATGAGCAGTTCTTC. This gives the protein CASMGTHNEQFF. The whole variable domain, remainder taken from reference TRBV2 and TRBJ2-1, is EPEVTQTPSHQVTQMGQEVILRCVPISNHLYFYWYRQILGQKVEFLVSFYNNEISEKSEIFDDQFSVERPDGSNFTLKIRSTKLEDSAMYFCASMGTHNEQFFGPGTRLTVL.

The V call is TRBV6-5, the J call TRBJ2-3; tentatively, D is TRBD2 (7 bases). The CDR3 is made up of 16 amino acids. Trimming cost V 0 bases and J 7 bases, with 17 bases left between them. CDR1 is MNHEY and CDR2 is SVGAGI in the germline V gene. As DNA, the CDR3 is TGTGCCAGCAGTTACTCGTCGCGGGGAGGGGGAAATACGCAGTATTTT. This encodes CASSYSSRGGGNTQYF.

The chain carries TRBV11-2 and TRBJ2-1, with 10 positions matching TRBD2. The V segment lost 5 bases and the J segment 4 bases; nucleotides outside the gene matches: 8. This CDR3 is built from 16 residues. Germline V lookup: CDR1 SGHAT, CDR2 FQNNGV. The CDR3 spells CASSQLAGIRYNEQFF. The CDR3 DNA reads TGTGCCAGCAGCCAACTAGCGGGGATTAGGTACAATGAGCAGTTCTTC.

The chain uses TRBV10-3 and TRBJ2-7, with a weak D call TRBD1 (6 bases). Germline V gives CDR1 ENHRY, CDR2 SYGVKD. Trimming took off 9 bases at V and 5 bases at J, with 11 bases between the two ends. The CDR3 sequence is 11 residues long. This chain's CDR3 is CAISQGDEQYF. Here the CDR3 DNA reads TGTGCCATTTCACAGGGCGACGAGCAGTACTTC.

The count of this clone is one. This rearrangement joins TRBV10-3 to TRBJ1-2; no clear D. The ends were cut back, 1 base at V and 3 bases at J, with 9 bases in the middle. The germline CDR1 and CDR2 sequences are ENHRY and SYGVKD. The CDR3 runs 14 residues. In nucleotides, the CDR3 is TGTGCCATCAGTGAGTTCTCGGCGGACTATGGCTACACCTTC. Its protein product is CAISEFSADYGYTF.